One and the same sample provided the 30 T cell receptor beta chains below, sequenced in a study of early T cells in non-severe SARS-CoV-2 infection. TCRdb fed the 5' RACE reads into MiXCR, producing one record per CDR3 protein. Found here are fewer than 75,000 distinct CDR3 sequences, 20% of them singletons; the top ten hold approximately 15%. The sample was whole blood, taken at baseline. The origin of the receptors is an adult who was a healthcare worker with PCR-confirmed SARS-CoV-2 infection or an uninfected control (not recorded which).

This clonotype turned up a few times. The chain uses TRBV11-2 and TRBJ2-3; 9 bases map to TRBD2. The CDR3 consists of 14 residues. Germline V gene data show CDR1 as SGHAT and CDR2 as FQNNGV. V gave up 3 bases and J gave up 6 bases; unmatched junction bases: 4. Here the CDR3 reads CASSFRGGADTQYF. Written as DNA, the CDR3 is TGTGCCAGCAGCTTCCGCGGGGGGGCGGATACGCAGTATTTT. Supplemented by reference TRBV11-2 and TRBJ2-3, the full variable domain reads EAGVAQSPRYKIIEKRQSVAFWCNPISGHATLYWYQQILGQGPKLLIQFQNNGVVDDSQLPKDRFSAERLKGVDSTLKIQPAKLEDSAVYLCASSFRGGADTQYFGPGTRLTVL.

The CDR3 DNA reads TGCGCCAGCAGTGAACGGGAGGGTGAAGCTTTCTTT. Protein: CASSEREGEAFF. The chain joins TRBV10-1 to TRBJ1-1, with no clear D. The CDR3 has 12 amino acids. V was pared by 3 bases and J by 7 bases, with 9 bases between. CDR1 WNHNN and CDR2 SYGVQD come from the germline V gene (reference sequence).

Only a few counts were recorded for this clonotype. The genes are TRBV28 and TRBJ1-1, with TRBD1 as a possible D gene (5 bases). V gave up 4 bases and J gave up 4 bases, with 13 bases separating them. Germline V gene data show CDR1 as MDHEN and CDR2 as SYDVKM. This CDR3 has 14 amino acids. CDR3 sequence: CASSWAIGVTEAFF. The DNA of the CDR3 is TGTGCCAGCAGTTGGGCAATAGGGGTCACTGAAGCTTTCTTT.

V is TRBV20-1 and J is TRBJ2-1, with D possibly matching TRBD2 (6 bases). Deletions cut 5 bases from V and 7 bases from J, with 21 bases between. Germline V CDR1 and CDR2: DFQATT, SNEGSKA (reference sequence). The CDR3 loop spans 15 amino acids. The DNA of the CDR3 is TGCAGTGCTGGGGCCATCCGTGGGGGGATGAATGAGCAGTTCTTC. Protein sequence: CSAGAIRGGMNEQFF.

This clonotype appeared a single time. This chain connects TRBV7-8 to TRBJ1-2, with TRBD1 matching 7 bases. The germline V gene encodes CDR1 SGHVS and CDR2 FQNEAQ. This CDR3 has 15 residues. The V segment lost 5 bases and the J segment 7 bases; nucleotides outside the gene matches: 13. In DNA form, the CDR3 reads TGTGCCAGCAGCCTCCATTCCGGGACAGATCTTGGCTACACCTTC. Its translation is CASSLHSGTDLGYTF.

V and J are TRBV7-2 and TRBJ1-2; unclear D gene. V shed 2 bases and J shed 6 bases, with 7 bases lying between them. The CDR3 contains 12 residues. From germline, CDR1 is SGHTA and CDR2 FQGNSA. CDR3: CASSLSGDGYTF. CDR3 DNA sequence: TGTGCCAGCAGCTTATCCGGCGATGGCTACACCTTC. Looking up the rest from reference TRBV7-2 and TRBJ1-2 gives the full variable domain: GAGVSQSPSNKVTEKGKDVELRCDPISGHTALYWYRQSLGQGLEFLIYFQGNSAPDKSGLPSDRFSAERTGGSVSTLTIQRTQQEDSAVYLCASSLSGDGYTFGSGTRLTVV.

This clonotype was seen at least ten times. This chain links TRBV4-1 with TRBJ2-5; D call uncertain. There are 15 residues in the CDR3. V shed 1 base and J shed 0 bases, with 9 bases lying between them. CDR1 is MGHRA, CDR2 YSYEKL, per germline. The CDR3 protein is CASSQVPQNQETQYF. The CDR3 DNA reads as TGCGCCAGCAGCCAAGTACCGCAGAACCAAGAGACCCAGTACTTC.

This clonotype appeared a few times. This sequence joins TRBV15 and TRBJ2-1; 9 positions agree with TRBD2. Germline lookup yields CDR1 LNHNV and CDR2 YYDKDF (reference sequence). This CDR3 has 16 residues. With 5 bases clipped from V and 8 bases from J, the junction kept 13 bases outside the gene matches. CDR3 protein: CATSPRLAGTRDEQFF. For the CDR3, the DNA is TGTGCCACCAGCCCCCGGCTAGCGGGGACCAGGGATGAGCAGTTCTTC.

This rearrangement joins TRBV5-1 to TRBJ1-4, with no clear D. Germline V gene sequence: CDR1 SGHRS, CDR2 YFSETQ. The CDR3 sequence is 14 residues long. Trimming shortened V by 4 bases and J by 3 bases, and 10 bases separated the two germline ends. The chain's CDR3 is CASSDDIPNEKLFF. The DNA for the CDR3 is TGCGCCAGCAGCGACGACATTCCTAATGAAAAACTGTTTTTT. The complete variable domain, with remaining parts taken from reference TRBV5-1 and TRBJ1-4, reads KAGVTQTPRYLIKTRGQQVTLSCSPISGHRSVSWYQQTPGQGLQFLFEYFSETQRNKGNFPGRFSGRQFSNSRSEMNVSTLELGDSALYLCASSDDIPNEKLFFGSGTQLSVL.

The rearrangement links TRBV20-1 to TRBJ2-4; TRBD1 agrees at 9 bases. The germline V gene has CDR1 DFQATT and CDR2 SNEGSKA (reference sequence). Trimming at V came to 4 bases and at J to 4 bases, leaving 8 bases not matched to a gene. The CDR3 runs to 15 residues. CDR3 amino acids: CSAMGQGSEKNIQYF. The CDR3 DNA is TGCAGTGCTATGGGACAGGGATCCGAGAAAAACATTCAGTACTTC.

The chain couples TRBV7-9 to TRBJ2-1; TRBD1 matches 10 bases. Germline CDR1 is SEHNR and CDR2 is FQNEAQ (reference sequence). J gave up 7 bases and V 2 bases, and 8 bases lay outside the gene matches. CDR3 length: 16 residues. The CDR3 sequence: CASSLFGTGDGNEQFF. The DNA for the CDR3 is TGTGCCAGCAGCTTATTTGGGACAGGGGATGGAAATGAGCAGTTCTTC. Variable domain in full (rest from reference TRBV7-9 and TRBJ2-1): DTGVSQNPRHKITKRGQNVTFRCDPISEHNRLYWYRQTLGQGPEFLTYFQNEAQLEKSRLLSDRFSAERPKGSFSTLEIQRTEQGDSAMYLCASSLFGTGDGNEQFFGPGTRLTVL.

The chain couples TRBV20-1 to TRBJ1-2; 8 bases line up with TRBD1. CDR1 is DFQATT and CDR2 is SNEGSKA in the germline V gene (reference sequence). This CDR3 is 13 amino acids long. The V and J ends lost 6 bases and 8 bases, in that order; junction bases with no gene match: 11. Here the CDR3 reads CSAPRQGTAGYTF. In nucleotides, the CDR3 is TGCAGTGCCCCTCGACAGGGGACGGCCGGCTACACCTTC.

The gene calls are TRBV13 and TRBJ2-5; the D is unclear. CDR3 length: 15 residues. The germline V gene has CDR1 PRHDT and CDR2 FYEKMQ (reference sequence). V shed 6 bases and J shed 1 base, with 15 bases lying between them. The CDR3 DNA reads TGTGCCAGCAGAAGTCAGGTGGATGTCCAAGAGACCCAGTACTTC. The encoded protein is CASRSQVDVQETQYF. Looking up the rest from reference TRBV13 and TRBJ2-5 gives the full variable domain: AAGVIQSPRHLIKEKRETATLKCYPIPRHDTVYWYQQGPGQDPQFLISFYEKMQSDKGSIPDRFSAQQFSDYHSELNMSSLELGDSALYFCASRSQVDVQETQYFGPGTRLLVL.

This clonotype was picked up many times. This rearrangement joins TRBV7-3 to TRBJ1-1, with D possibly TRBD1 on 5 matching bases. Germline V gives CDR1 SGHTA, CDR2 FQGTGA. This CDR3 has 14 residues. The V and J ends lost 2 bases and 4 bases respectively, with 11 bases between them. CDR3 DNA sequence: TGTGCCAGCAGCTTAGACCGGGGCAGCACTGAAGCTTTCTTT. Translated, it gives CASSLDRGSTEAFF.

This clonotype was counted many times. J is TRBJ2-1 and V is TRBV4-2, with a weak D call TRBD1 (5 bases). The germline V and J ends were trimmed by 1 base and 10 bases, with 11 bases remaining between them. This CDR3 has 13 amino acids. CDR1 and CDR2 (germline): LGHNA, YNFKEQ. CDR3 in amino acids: CASSQGQTLEQFF. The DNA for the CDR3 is TGTGCCAGCAGCCAAGGACAGACACTGGAGCAGTTCTTC.

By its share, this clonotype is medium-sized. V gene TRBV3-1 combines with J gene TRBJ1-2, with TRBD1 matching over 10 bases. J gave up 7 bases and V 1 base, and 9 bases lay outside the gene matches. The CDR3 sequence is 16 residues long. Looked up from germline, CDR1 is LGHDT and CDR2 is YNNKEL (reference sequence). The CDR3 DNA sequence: TGTGCCAGCAGCCAAGGACGTCCGACAGGGGGCACTGGCTACACCTTC. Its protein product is CASSQGRPTGGTGYTF.

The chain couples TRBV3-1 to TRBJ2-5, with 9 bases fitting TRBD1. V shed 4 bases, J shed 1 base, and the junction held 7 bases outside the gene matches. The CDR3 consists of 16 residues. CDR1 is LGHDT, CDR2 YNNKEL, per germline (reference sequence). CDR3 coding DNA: TGTGCCAGCAGCCTTCATCCGGGACAGGGCCAAGAGACCCAGTACTTC. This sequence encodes CASSLHPGQGQETQYF.

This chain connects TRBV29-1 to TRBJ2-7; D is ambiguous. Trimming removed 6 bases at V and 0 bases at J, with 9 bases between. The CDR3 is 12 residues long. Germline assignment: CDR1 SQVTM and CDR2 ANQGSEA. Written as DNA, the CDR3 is TGCAGCGTCGCCGTCAGCTCCTACGAGCAGTACTTC. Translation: CSVAVSSYEQYF.

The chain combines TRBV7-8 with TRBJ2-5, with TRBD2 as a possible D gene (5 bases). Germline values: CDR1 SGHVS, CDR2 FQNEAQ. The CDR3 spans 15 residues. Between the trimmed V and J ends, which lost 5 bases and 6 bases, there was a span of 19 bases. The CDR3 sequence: CASSKASEGHKTQYF. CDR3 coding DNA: TGTGCCAGCAGCAAAGCTAGTGAGGGCCATAAGACCCAGTACTTC.

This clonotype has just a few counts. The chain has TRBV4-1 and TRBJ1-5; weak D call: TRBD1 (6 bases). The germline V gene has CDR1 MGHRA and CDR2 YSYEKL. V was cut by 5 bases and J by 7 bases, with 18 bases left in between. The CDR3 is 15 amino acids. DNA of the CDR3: TGCGCCAGCAGCGAAGTCCGGGCGACAGGCCAGCCCCAGCATTTT. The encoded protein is CASSEVRATGQPQHF.

This CDR3 is CASSPRGTQETQYF. CDR3 sequence (DNA): TGTGCCAGCAGCCCTCGGGGGACCCAAGAGACCCAGTACTTC. This chain joins TRBV5-5 and TRBJ2-5; TRBD2 might be the D (6 bases). Trimming stripped 4 bases from V and 1 base from J, with 11 bases between. The CDR3 loop spans 14 amino acids. Germline V CDR1 and CDR2: SGHKS, YYEKEE (reference sequence).

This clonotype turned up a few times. CDR3 nucleotide sequence: TGTGCCAGCAGCCAGGAATACTTGGTACGCACCGGGGAGCTGTTTTTT. It specifies CASSQEYLVRTGELFF. This chain connects TRBV3-1 to TRBJ2-2; no clear D. The V and J ends lost 3 bases and 4 bases respectively, with 15 bases between them. The CDR3 consists of 16 residues. Germline V CDR1 and CDR2: LGHDT, YNNKEL (reference sequence).

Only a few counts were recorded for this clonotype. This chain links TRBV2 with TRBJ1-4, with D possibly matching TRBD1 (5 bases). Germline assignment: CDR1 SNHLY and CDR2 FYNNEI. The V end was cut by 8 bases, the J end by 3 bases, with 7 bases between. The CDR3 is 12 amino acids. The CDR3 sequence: CASGGSNEKLFF. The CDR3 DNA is TGTGCCAGCGGGGGATCTAATGAAAAACTGTTTTTT.

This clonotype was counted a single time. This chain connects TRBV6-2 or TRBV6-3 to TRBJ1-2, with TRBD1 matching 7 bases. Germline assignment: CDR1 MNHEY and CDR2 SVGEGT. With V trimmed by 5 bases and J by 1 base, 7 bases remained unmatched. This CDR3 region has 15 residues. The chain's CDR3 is CASSRPGQSNYGYTF. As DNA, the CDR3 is TGTGCCAGCAGTCGCCCGGGACAGAGTAACTATGGCTACACCTTC.

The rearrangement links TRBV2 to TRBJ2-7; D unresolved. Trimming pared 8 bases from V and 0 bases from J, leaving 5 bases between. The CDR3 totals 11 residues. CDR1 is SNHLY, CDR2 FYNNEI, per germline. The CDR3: CASAVSYEQYF. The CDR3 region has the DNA TGTGCCAGCGCGGTCTCCTACGAGCAGTACTTC.

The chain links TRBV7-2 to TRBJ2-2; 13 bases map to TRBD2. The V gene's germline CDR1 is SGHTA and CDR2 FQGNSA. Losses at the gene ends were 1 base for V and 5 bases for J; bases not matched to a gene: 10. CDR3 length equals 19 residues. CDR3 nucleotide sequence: TGTGCCAGCAGCTTAGAAACTAGCGGGGGGGCCGGAGGGACCGGGGAGCTGTTTTTT. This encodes CASSLETSGGAGGTGELFF. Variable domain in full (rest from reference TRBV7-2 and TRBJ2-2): GAGVSQSPSNKVTEKGKDVELRCDPISGHTALYWYRQSLGQGLEFLIYFQGNSAPDKSGLPSDRFSAERTGGSVSTLTIQRTQQEDSAVYLCASSLETSGGAGGTGELFFGEGSRLTVL.

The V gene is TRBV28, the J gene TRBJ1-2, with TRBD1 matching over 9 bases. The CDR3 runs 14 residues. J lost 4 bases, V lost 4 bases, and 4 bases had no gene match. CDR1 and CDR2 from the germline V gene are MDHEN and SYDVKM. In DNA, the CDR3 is TGTGCCAGCAGTTCCGGGACAGGGCCCTATGGCTACACCTTC. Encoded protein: CASSSGTGPYGYTF.

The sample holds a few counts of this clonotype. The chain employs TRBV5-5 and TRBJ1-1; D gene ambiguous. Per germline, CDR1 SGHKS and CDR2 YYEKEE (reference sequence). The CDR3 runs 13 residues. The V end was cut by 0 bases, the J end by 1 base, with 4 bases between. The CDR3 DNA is TGTGCCAGCAGCTTGGATTGGAACACTGAAGCTTTCTTT. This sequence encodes CASSLDWNTEAFF.

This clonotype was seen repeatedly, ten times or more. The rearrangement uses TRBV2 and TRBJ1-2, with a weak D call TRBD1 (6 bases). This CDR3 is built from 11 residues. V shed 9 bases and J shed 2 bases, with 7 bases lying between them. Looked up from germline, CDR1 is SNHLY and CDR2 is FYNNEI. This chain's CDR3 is CARTGNYGYTF. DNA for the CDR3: TGTGCCAGGACAGGAAACTATGGCTACACCTTC.

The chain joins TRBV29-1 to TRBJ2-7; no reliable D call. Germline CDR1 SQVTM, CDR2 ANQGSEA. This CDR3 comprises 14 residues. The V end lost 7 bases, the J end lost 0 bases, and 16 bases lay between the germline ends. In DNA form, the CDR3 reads TGCAGCGGCCTTAGGTCGGTACCCTCCTACGAGCAGTACTTC. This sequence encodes CSGLRSVPSYEQYF.